What follows describes a single T cell receptor beta chain. The target antigen is unknown. These data are taken from a study of shared clonotypes between healthy human individuals. Study-level information: CD4 naive cells filled three plates per donor, CD4 memory three, CD8 naive two and CD8 memory one.

Study results and limitations: Naive CD4 clonotypes overlapped across a few donors at approximately 5.3%. It was the non-shared clonotypes that had lower generation probabilities than clonotypes shared by all four donors.

The length of the CDR3 is 17 residues. V gave up 0 bases and J gave up 8 bases, with 21 bases separating them. CDR1 is SGHRS and CDR2 is YFSETQ in the germline V gene. Each of the donors was a healthy adult who was HIV-negative and had not had a recent acute infection or vaccination. Clones were sequenced by immunoSEQ multiplex PCR, and TCRdb holds only the in-frame ones, with some missing. This table has 2 million to 2.5 million clones, more than 90% appearing once. The chain uses TRBV5-1 and TRBJ1-3; TRBD1 is a possible D gene (5 bases). The source material was naive CD4+ T cells sorted from blood. Stated subset: CD45RA+ positively selected. The TCR comes from a man aged 18 to 29 in good health. The CDR3 DNA follows: TGCGCCAGCAGCTTGGAGGAGGGGACCCGGGGGAAAGACACCATATATTTT. Translation: CASSLEEGTRGKDTIYF.